A selection of T cell receptor beta chains follows, all from one sample in a study of vaccination effects on CD4 cells after COVID-19. No antigen has been identified for these receptors. The method was immunoSEQ multiplex PCR; TCRdb's version includes in-frame clones alone and lacks a portion of them. The sample shows approximately 74,000 clones, over 75% of them seen only once. Sequencing was performed on CD4+ T cells from PBMCs cultured with HCoV-OC43 spike peptides, taken after COVID-19 vaccination. All receptors come from a human donor who received a COVID-19 vaccine. CDR3s include the opening cysteine and the closing phenylalanine or tryptophan. A D gene is named only where the DNA matches it firmly. Only some rows state a clone size, as once, few, many or a class for expanded clones.

v_call	d_call	clone_size	j_call	cdr3_nt	cdr3_aa
TRBV5-4	.	.	TRBJ2-5	TGTGCCAGCAGTCCTGGCGGGGCCGGTGAGACCCAGTACTTC	CASSPGGAGETQYF
TRBV4-1	TRBD1	.	TRBJ2-1	TGCGCCAGCAGCCGCGGCACAGGGGGCGCGTCCTACAATGAGCAGTTCTTC	CASSRGTGGASYNEQFF
TRBV5-1	.	.	TRBJ1-5	TGCGCCAGCAGCTTGTCCCCGAATCAGCCCCAGCATTTT	CASSLSPNQPQHF
TRBV19	TRBD1	.	TRBJ2-6	TGTGCCAGCACAGGGGTATCCTCTGGGGCCAACGTCCTGACTTTC	CASTGVSSGANVLTF
TRBV12-3/TRBV12-4	.	.	TRBJ1-1	TGTGCCAGCAGTCTCTCGGGGAACACTGAAGCTTTCTTT	CASSLSGNTEAFF
TRBV7-3	TRBD2	.	TRBJ2-3	TGTGCCAGCAGCTTAACGTCGGGCTCCCACGGGGGGGCCACAGATACGCAGTATTTT	CASSLTSGSHGGATDTQYF
TRBV7-9	TRBD1	.	TRBJ2-2	TGTGCCAGCAGCCCCGGACAGGCGTACACCGGGGAGCTGTTTTTT	CASSPGQAYTGELFF
TRBV25-1	.	.	TRBJ1-1	TGTGCCAGCAGTGAAACCAGTAACACTGAAGCTTTCTTT	CASSETSNTEAFF
TRBV10-3	TRBD2	once	TRBJ2-5	TGTGCCATCAGTGAGTCTCCATCGGGTCTGAGCGGGGGTCGCGAGACCCAGTACTTC	CAISESPSGLSGGRETQYF
TRBV19	.	.	TRBJ2-2	TGTGCCAGTAGTGCACCGGGACACGAGGGCACCGGGGAGCTGTTTTTT	CASSAPGHEGTGELFF
TRBV29-1	.	.	TRBJ2-3	TGCAGCGTTGGGGGTCCGGAGGTTTGGGGTACGCAGTATTTT	CSVGGPEVWGTQYF
TRBV10-3	.	.	TRBJ1-6	TGTGCCATCAGAGGCTTGAAGGTCGCGGATTCACCCCTCCACTTT	CAIRGLKVADSPLHF
TRBV6-5	.	.	TRBJ2-1	TGTGCCAGCAGTCCAAGGGGGGGGCTCCCCAATGAGCAGTTCTTC	CASSPRGGLPNEQFF
TRBV24-1	TRBD2	few	TRBJ2-2	TGTGCCACCAGTGATCCAAGACTAGCGGGGGCCGGGGAGCTGTTTTTT	CATSDPRLAGAGELFF
TRBV5-1	.	once	TRBJ2-3	TGCGCCAGCAGCTTGGATAGCACAGATACGCAGTATTTT	CASSLDSTDTQYF
TRBV7-9	.	.	TRBJ2-6	TGTGCCAGCAGCTCTACAGGGTCGGGGGCCAACGTCCTGACTTTC	CASSSTGSGANVLTF
TRBV5-1	.	.	TRBJ2-1	TGCGCCAGCAGCATTAGCTGGGGAAATGAGCAGTTCTTC	CASSISWGNEQFF
TRBV28	TRBD1	.	TRBJ2-3	TGTGCCAGCAACAATTTGGGACAGAGCACAGATACGCAGTATTTT	CASNNLGQSTDTQYF
TRBV2	.	few	TRBJ2-1	TGTGCCAGCAGTACAAGCTTTGAGCAGTTCTTC	CASSTSFEQFF
TRBV6-2/TRBV6-3	TRBD1	.	TRBJ2-4	TGTGCCAGCAGTTATAGATGGGGACAGGGGGCCAAAAACATTCAGTACTTC	CASSYRWGQGAKNIQYF
TRBV7-9	.	.	TRBJ1-2	TGTGCCAGCAGCTCAAGAGGGGGCTACACCTTC	CASSSRGGYTF
TRBV6-2/TRBV6-3	.	.	TRBJ1-1	TGTGCCAGCAGTTCTCGCCGGGGTCCTGAAGCTTTCTTT	CASSSRRGPEAFF
TRBV28	TRBD1	few	TRBJ1-3	TGTGCCAGCAGTTTACCGGGACAGGGGGTAGCCTCTGGAAACACCATATATTTT	CASSLPGQGVASGNTIYF